Listed below are T cell receptor beta chains from one sample, sequenced in a study of technical replicates of blood from a few donors. Assay: immunoSEQ multiplex PCR; the TCRdb copy retains only in-frame clones and omits some. The sample holds around 79,000 clones; 75% to 95% are singletons and the top ten take around 0.26%. The sample comprised T cells isolated from PBMCs. These TCRs come from a human donor in good health. Both conserved end residues are part of each CDR3. The D gene is left open where the match is weak. Size tells how often a clone was seen (once, few, many) or the class of an expanded clone, and some rows leave it out.

clone size: .; D gene: TRBD1; J gene: TRBJ2-7; V gene: TRBV6-5; CDR3 DNA: TGTGCCAGCAGTTTCGGGACAGGGGGAGACTACGAGCAGTACTTC; CDR3 protein: CASSFGTGGDYEQYF
clone size: once; D gene: .; J gene: TRBJ2-2; V gene: TRBV5-1; CDR3 DNA: TGCGCCAGCAGCCTGGGGCCGGAAGCGGACGGGGAGCTGTTTTTT; CDR3 protein: CASSLGPEADGELFF
clone size: .; D gene: .; J gene: TRBJ2-1; V gene: TRBV19; CDR3 DNA: TGTGCCAGTACTGGCGCAGGGGGGTGGATTAGCAATGAGCAGTTCTTC; CDR3 protein: CASTGAGGWISNEQFF
clone size: .; D gene: .; J gene: TRBJ2-7; V gene: TRBV6-5; CDR3 DNA: TGTGCCAGCAGTTATTACGGGGAAGTCGAGCAGTACTTC; CDR3 protein: CASSYYGEVEQYF
clone size: .; D gene: .; J gene: TRBJ2-2; V gene: TRBV4-1; CDR3 DNA: TGCGCCAGCAGCCAATTCGCGGTCCAGAACACCGGGGAGCTGTTTTTT; CDR3 protein: CASSQFAVQNTGELFF
clone size: .; D gene: TRBD2; J gene: TRBJ2-1; V gene: TRBV2; CDR3 DNA: TGTGCTTGGATAGCGGGGGATACCTACAATGAGCAGTTCTTC; CDR3 protein: CAWIAGDTYNEQFF
clone size: .; D gene: TRBD2; J gene: TRBJ2-2; V gene: TRBV28; CDR3 DNA: TGTGCCAGCAGTTTGCCTAGCGGGAGTGTAGGATTCGGGGAGCTGTTTTTT; CDR3 protein: CASSLPSGSVGFGELFF
clone size: .; D gene: TRBD2; J gene: TRBJ2-3; V gene: TRBV5-4; CDR3 DNA: TGTGCCAGCAGCCGAGGCACTAGCGGAGGAGGGGGCACAGATACGCAGTATTTT; CDR3 protein: CASSRGTSGGGGTDTQYF
clone size: .; D gene: .; J gene: TRBJ1-3; V gene: TRBV6-5; CDR3 DNA: TGTGCCAGCAGTTACCGGCCAGGGACTGGAAACACCATATATTTT; CDR3 protein: CASSYRPGTGNTIYF
clone size: .; D gene: TRBD1; J gene: TRBJ2-1; V gene: TRBV5-1; CDR3 DNA: TGCGCCAGCACCGACGGACAGGGTTGGTTGGAGCAGTTCTTC; CDR3 protein: CASTDGQGWLEQFF
clone size: .; D gene: TRBD1; J gene: TRBJ1-2; V gene: TRBV2; CDR3 DNA: TGTGCCAGCACCCTTGGACAGGTCGGGAATGGCTACACCTTC; CDR3 protein: CASTLGQVGNGYTF
clone size: .; D gene: TRBD2; J gene: TRBJ2-1; V gene: TRBV10-1; CDR3 DNA: TGCGCCAGCAGTGAGATAGCGGGAGGGCCCTACAATGAGCAGTTCTTC; CDR3 protein: CASSEIAGGPYNEQFF
clone size: .; D gene: TRBD2; J gene: TRBJ2-7; V gene: TRBV4-1; CDR3 DNA: TGCGCCAGCAGCACACTAGCGGGCGAGCAGTACTTC; CDR3 protein: CASSTLAGEQYF
clone size: few; D gene: TRBD2; J gene: TRBJ2-1; V gene: TRBV4-1; CDR3 DNA: TGCGCCAGCAGCAAGGAAAGTAGCGGGAGCTCCTACAATGAGCAGTTCTTC; CDR3 protein: CASSKESSGSSYNEQFF
clone size: once; D gene: TRBD2; J gene: TRBJ2-5; V gene: TRBV2; CDR3 DNA: TGTGCCAGCAAGTTATCTAGCGGGAGTTTGGAGACCCAGTACTTC; CDR3 protein: CASKLSSGSLETQYF
clone size: .; D gene: TRBD1; J gene: TRBJ1-1; V gene: TRBV5-6; CDR3 DNA: TGTGCCAGCAGCCGAGGGACAGGACTAACGAACACTGAAGCTTTCTTT; CDR3 protein: CASSRGTGLTNTEAFF
clone size: .; D gene: .; J gene: TRBJ1-5; V gene: TRBV28; CDR3 DNA: TGTGCCAGCAGTTTCTTTCAGAGCCTAGAGGATCAGCCCCAGCATTTT; CDR3 protein: CASSFFQSLEDQPQHF
clone size: .; D gene: TRBD1; J gene: TRBJ2-4; V gene: TRBV5-3; CDR3 DNA: TGTGCCAGAAGATTAGAGGGGGCTTCTGAAAACATTCAGTACTTC; CDR3 protein: CARRLEGASENIQYF
clone size: .; D gene: TRBD1; J gene: TRBJ2-1; V gene: TRBV28; CDR3 DNA: TGTGCCAGCAGCAGGACAGGACAATTCAATGAGCAGTTCTTC; CDR3 protein: CASSRTGQFNEQFF
clone size: once; D gene: .; J gene: TRBJ2-2; V gene: TRBV4-1; CDR3 DNA: TGCGCCAGCAGCCAGAGCCCTCTAGGACACCTTGGCGCCACCGGGGAGCTGTTTTTT; CDR3 protein: CASSQSPLGHLGATGELFF
clone size: .; D gene: TRBD1; J gene: TRBJ1-2; V gene: TRBV7-2; CDR3 DNA: TGTGCCAGCAGCCGCGGACAGGGGGCCCTGAATGGCTACACCTTC; CDR3 protein: CASSRGQGALNGYTF
clone size: once; D gene: TRBD1; J gene: TRBJ1-1; V gene: TRBV6-5; CDR3 DNA: TGTGCCAGCAGTACAGGGGGCTCTGCTTTCTTT; CDR3 protein: CASSTGGSAFF
clone size: .; D gene: TRBD1; J gene: TRBJ1-5; V gene: TRBV5-8; CDR3 DNA: TGTGCCAGCAGCGACGGGACAGGGGGGTATCAGCCCCAGCATTTT; CDR3 protein: CASSDGTGGYQPQHF
clone size: .; D gene: .; J gene: TRBJ1-5; V gene: TRBV19; CDR3 DNA: TGTGCCAGTAGTATGTCAAGCAATCAGCCCCAGCATTTT; CDR3 protein: CASSMSSNQPQHF
clone size: .; D gene: TRBD2; J gene: TRBJ2-3; V gene: TRBV19; CDR3 DNA: TGTGCCAGTAGGCGGGGGGCTCTCACAGATACGCAGTATTTT; CDR3 protein: CASRRGALTDTQYF
clone size: .; D gene: TRBD1; J gene: TRBJ1-4; V gene: TRBV5-1; CDR3 DNA: TGCGCCAGCAGCTTAATTGGACAGGGAAATGAAAAACTGTTTTTT; CDR3 protein: CASSLIGQGNEKLFF
clone size: .; D gene: .; J gene: TRBJ1-2; V gene: TRBV28; CDR3 DNA: TGTGCCAGCACCTCCGGGACTAACTATGGCTACACCTTC; CDR3 protein: CASTSGTNYGYTF
clone size: .; D gene: .; J gene: TRBJ2-7; V gene: TRBV4-1; CDR3 DNA: TGCGCCAGCAGCCTCGTTCCGGTAACCTACGAGCAGTACTTC; CDR3 protein: CASSLVPVTYEQYF
clone size: .; D gene: TRBD1; J gene: TRBJ2-3; V gene: TRBV10-1; CDR3 DNA: TGCGCCAGCAGCCGGGACAGGGCACAAGGTACGCAGTATTTT; CDR3 protein: CASSRDRAQGTQYF
clone size: .; D gene: .; J gene: TRBJ2-1; V gene: TRBV7-9; CDR3 DNA: TGTGCCAGCAGCTTCGAGAAGTTGGCCTACAATGAGCAGTTCTTC; CDR3 protein: CASSFEKLAYNEQFF
clone size: .; D gene: .; J gene: TRBJ2-5; V gene: TRBV29-1; CDR3 DNA: TGCAGCGCCCCTGGGAGAGCCTCGCAAGAGACCCAGTACTTC; CDR3 protein: CSAPGRASQETQYF
clone size: .; D gene: TRBD2; J gene: TRBJ2-2; V gene: TRBV18; CDR3 DNA: TGTGCCAGCTCACCATTAGCGGGACGGGGGACCGGGGAGCTGTTTTTT; CDR3 protein: CASSPLAGRGTGELFF
clone size: .; D gene: TRBD1; J gene: TRBJ1-4; V gene: TRBV7-3; CDR3 DNA: TGTGCCAGCAGCCTGACAGGGGGCCGGGAGGAAAAACTGTTTTTT; CDR3 protein: CASSLTGGREEKLFF
clone size: .; D gene: .; J gene: TRBJ2-7; V gene: TRBV2; CDR3 DNA: TGTGCCAGCAGTGCCCAGCGTAGCTCCTACGAGCAGTACTTC; CDR3 protein: CASSAQRSSYEQYF
clone size: once; D gene: TRBD1; J gene: TRBJ1-1; V gene: TRBV5-4; CDR3 DNA: TGTGCCAGCAGCTTCAAAACAGGGGGGAACACTGAAGCTTTCTTT; CDR3 protein: CASSFKTGGNTEAFF
clone size: .; D gene: TRBD1; J gene: TRBJ1-4; V gene: TRBV2; CDR3 DNA: TGTGCCAGCAGTGACAGGGGGCGGGGTAATGAAAAACTGTTTTTT; CDR3 protein: CASSDRGRGNEKLFF
clone size: once; D gene: .; J gene: TRBJ1-2; V gene: TRBV5-1; CDR3 DNA: TGCGCCAGCAGCGGAGGGACGGGGAACTATGGCTACACCTTC; CDR3 protein: CASSGGTGNYGYTF
clone size: few; D gene: TRBD1; J gene: TRBJ1-1; V gene: TRBV6-6; CDR3 DNA: TGTGCCAGCAGACCTACGGCGGGACAGCCGAACACTGAAGCTTTCTTT; CDR3 protein: CASRPTAGQPNTEAFF
clone size: .; D gene: .; J gene: TRBJ2-1; V gene: TRBV7-7; CDR3 DNA: TGTGCCAGCAGCTTAATCCCTGTGGGGCGCGTTGAGCAGTTCTTC; CDR3 protein: CASSLIPVGRVEQFF
clone size: .; D gene: .; J gene: TRBJ2-7; V gene: TRBV19; CDR3 DNA: TGTGCCAGTAGTATGTACAGGAGGGTTAACGACGAGCAGTACTTC; CDR3 protein: CASSMYRRVNDEQYF
clone size: .; D gene: TRBD1; J gene: TRBJ1-2; V gene: TRBV6-1; CDR3 DNA: TGTGCCAGCAGTGAATTCTGGGGACAGGTCGGCTATGGCTACACCTTC; CDR3 protein: CASSEFWGQVGYGYTF
clone size: .; D gene: .; J gene: TRBJ1-4; V gene: TRBV11-3; CDR3 DNA: TGTGCCAGCAGCTACACCCAGTGGGAGGATAATGAAAAACTGTTTTTT; CDR3 protein: CASSYTQWEDNEKLFF
clone size: once; D gene: TRBD1; J gene: TRBJ1-2; V gene: TRBV30; CDR3 DNA: TGTGCCTGGATCCCGCTCGGGACAGGGGTGGGCTATGGCTACACCTTC; CDR3 protein: CAWIPLGTGVGYGYTF